This TCR beta chain comes out of a study of ipilimumab plus nivolumab after autologous stem cell transplantation. CDR3 length: 12 amino acids. V shed 0 bases and J shed 4 bases, with 4 bases lying between them. Germline CDR1 SGDLS, CDR2 YYNGEE. The table came from immunoSEQ multiplex PCR; TCRdb's copy has only in-frame clones and leaves some out. The table shows 10,000 to 15,000 clones, with 55% to 85% occurring only once. The gene calls are TRBV9 and TRBJ2-5; D call uncertain. The sequence was collected from a male donor with diffuse large B-cell lymphoma. Sequenced here: PBMCs, sampled in a trial of ipilimumab plus nivolumab as post-transplant consolidation. The chain's CDR3 is CASSVGLETQYF. DNA for the CDR3: TGTGCCAGCAGCGTAGGTCTAGAGACCCAGTACTTC.